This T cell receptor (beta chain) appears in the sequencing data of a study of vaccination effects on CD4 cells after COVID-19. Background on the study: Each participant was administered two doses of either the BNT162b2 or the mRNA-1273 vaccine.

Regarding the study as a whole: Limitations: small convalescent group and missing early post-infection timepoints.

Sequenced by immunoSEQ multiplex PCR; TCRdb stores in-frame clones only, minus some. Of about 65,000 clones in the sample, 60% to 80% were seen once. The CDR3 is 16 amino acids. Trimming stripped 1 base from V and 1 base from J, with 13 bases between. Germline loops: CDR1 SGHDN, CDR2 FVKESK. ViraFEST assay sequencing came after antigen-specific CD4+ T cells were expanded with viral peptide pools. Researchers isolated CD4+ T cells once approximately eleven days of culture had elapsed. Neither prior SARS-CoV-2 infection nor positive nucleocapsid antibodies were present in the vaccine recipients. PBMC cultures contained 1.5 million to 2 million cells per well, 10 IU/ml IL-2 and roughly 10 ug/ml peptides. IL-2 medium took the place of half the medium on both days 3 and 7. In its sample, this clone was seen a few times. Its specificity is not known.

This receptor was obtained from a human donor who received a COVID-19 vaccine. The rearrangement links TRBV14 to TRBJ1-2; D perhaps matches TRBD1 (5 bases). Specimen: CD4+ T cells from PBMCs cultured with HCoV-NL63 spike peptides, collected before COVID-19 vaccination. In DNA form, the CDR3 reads TGTGCCAGCAGCCAAGGAAGGGGCTCACTTAACTATGGCTACACCTTC. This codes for CASSQGRGSLNYGYTF.